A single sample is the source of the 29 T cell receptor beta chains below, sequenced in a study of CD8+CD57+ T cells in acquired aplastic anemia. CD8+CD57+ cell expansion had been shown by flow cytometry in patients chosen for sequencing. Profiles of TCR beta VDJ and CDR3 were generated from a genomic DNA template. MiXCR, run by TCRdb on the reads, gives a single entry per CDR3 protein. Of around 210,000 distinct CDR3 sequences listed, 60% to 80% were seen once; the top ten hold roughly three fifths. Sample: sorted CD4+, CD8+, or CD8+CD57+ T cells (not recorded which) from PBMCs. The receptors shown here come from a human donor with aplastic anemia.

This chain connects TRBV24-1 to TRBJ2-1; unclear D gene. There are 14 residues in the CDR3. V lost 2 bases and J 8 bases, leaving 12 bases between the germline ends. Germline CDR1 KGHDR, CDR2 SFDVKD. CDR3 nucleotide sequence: TGTGCCACCAGTGATTCGGGTCAACGAGATGAGCAGTTCTTC. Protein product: CATSDSGQRDEQFF.

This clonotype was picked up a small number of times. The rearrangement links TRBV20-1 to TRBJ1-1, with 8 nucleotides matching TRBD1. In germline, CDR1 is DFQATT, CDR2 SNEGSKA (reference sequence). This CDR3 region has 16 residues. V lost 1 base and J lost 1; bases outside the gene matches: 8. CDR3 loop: CSARVPGQVTNTEAFF. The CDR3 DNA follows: TGCAGTGCTAGAGTTCCGGGACAGGTCACGAACACTGAAGCTTTCTTT.

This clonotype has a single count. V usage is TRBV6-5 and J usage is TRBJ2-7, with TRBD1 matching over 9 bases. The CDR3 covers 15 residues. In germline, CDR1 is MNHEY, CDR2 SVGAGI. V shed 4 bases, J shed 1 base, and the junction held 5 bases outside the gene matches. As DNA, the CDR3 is TGTGCCAGCAGTTGGGACAGGGAGAATTCCTACGAGCAGTACTTC. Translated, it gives CASSWDRENSYEQYF.

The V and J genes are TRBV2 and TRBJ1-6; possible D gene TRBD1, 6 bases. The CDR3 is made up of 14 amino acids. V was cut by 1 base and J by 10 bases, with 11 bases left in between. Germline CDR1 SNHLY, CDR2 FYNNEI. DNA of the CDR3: TGTGCCAGCAGTGAAGACAGGGCTGGGTCACCCCTCCACTTT. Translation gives CASSEDRAGSPLHF.

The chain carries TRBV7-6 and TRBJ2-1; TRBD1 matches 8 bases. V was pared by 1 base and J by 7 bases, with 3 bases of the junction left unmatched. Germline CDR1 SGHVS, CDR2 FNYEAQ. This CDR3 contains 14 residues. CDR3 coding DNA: TGTGCCAGCAGCTTAGGGACAGGGAAGAATGAGCAGTTCTTC. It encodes CASSLGTGKNEQFF.

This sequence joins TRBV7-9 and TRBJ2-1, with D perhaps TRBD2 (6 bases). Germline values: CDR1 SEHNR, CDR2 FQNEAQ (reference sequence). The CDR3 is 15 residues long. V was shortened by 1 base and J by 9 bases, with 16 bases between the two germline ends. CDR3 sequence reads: CASSLGLGGEGEQFF. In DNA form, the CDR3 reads TGTGCCAGCAGCTTAGGGCTTGGCGGGGAAGGTGAGCAGTTCTTC.

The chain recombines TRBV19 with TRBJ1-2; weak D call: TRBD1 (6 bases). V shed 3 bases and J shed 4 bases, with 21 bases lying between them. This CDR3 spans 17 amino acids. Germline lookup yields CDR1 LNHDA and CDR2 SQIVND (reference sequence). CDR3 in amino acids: CASSIHSAGGFAYGYTF. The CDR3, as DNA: TGTGCCAGTAGTATCCATTCGGCTGGGGGCTTCGCCTATGGCTACACCTTC.

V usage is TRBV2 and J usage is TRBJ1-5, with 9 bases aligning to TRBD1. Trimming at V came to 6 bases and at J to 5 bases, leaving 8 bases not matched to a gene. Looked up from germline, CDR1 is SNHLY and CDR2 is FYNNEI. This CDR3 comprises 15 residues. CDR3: CASSSSGTGYQPQHF. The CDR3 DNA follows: TGTGCCAGCAGCAGCTCCGGGACAGGGTATCAGCCCCAGCATTTT. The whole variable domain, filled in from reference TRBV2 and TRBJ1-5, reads EPEVTQTPSHQVTQMGQEVILRCVPISNHLYFYWYRQILGQKVEFLVSFYNNEISEKSEIFDDQFSVERPDGSNFTLKIRSTKLEDSAMYFCASSSSGTGYQPQHFGDGTRLSIL.

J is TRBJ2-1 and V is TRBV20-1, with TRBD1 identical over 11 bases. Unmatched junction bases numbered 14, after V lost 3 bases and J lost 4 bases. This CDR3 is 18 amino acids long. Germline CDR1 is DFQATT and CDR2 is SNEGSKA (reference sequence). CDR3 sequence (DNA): TGCAGTGCTAGGGGATTGGACAGGGGGCCCGGGTCGTACAATGAGCAGTTCTTC. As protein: CSARGLDRGPGSYNEQFF.

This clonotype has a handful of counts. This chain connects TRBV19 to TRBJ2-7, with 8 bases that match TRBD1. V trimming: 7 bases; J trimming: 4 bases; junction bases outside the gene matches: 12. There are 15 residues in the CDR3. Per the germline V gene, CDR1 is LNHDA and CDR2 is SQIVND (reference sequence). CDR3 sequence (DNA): TGTGCCAGTATAGGAAGGAAACAGGGGGTATACGAGCAGTACTTC. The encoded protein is CASIGRKQGVYEQYF.

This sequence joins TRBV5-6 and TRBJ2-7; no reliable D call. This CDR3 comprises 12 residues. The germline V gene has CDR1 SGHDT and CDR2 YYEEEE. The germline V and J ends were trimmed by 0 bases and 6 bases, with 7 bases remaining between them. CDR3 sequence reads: CASSLVGFEQYF. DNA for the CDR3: TGTGCCAGCAGCTTGGTAGGGTTCGAGCAGTACTTC.

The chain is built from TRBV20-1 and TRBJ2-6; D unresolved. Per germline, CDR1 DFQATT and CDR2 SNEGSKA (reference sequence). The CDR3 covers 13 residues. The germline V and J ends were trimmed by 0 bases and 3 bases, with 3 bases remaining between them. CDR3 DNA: TGCAGTGCTAGAGAGGGTGGGGCCAACGTCCTGACTTTC. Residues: CSAREGGANVLTF.

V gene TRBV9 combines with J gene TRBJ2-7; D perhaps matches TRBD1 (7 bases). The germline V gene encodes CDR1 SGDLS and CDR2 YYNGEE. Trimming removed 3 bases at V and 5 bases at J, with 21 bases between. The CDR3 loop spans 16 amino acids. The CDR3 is CASSGTQTGTLDEQYF. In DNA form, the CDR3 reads TGTGCCAGCAGCGGGACTCAGACAGGGACTCTTGACGAGCAGTACTTC.

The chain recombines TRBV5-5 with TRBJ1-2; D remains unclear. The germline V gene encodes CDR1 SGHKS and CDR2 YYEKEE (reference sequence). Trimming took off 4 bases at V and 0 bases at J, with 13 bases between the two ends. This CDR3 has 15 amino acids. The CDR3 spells CASSPEVTANYGYTF. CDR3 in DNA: TGTGCCAGCAGCCCGGAGGTCACAGCTAACTATGGCTACACCTTC.

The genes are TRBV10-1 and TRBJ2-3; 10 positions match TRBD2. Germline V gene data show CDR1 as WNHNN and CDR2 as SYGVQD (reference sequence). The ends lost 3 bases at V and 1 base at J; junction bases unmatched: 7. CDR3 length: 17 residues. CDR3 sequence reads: CASSEAGGIVGTDTQYF. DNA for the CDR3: TGCGCCAGCAGTGAAGCGGGAGGGATAGTCGGCACAGATACGCAGTATTTT.

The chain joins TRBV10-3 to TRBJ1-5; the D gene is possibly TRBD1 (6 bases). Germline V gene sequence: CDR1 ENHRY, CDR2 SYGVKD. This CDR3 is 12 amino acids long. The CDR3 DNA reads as TGTGTCGTCAGTGAGGGGGATCAGCCCCAGCATTTT. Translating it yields CVVSEGDQPQHF.

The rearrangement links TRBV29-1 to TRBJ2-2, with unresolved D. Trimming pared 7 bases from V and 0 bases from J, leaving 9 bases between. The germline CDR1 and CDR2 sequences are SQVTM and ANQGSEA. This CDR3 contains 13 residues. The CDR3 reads CSGRATNTGELFF. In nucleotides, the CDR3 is TGCAGCGGAAGGGCTACGAACACCGGGGAGCTGTTTTTT.

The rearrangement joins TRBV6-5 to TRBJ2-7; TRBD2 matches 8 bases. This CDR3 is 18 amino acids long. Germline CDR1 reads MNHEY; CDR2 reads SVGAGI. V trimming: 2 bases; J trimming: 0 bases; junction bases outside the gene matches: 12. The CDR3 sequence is CASSYGGGLAPSSYEQYF. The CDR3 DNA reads TGTGCCAGCAGTTACGGCGGGGGGCTCGCACCGAGCTCCTACGAGCAGTACTTC.

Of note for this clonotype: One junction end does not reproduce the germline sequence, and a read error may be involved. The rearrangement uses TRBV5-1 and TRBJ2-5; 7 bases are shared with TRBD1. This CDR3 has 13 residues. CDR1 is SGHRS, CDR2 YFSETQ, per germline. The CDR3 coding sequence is TGCGCTAGCAGTTTGACAGGGAAAGAGACCCAGTACTTC. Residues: CASSLTGKETQYF. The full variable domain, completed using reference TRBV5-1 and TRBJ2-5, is KAGVTQTPRYLIKTRGQQVTLSCSPISGHRSVSWYQQTPGQGLQFLFEYFSETQRNKGNFPGRFSGRQFSNSRSEMNVSTLELGDSALYLCASSLTGKETQYFGPGTRLLVL.

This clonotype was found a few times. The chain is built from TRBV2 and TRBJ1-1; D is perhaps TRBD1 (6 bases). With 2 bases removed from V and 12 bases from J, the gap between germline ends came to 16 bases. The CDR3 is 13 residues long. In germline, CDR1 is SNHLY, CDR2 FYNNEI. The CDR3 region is CASSEMGSGATFF. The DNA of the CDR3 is TGTGCCAGCAGTGAAATGGGATCGGGGGCAACTTTCTTT.

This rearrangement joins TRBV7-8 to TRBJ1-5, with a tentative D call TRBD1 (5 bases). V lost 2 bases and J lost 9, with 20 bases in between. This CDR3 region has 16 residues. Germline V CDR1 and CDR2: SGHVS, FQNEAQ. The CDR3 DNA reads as TGTGCCAGCAGCTTATCGGATTCGACAGCCTCAGGGCCCCAGCATTTT. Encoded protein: CASSLSDSTASGPQHF.

CDR3 sequence reads: CASSQDGAGRETQYF. In nucleotides, the CDR3 is TGCGCCAGCAGCCAAGATGGGGCAGGGCGGGAGACCCAGTACTTC. This rearrangement joins TRBV4-3 to TRBJ2-5, with a weak D call TRBD1 (5 bases). This CDR3 comprises 15 residues. Germline CDR1 reads LGHNA; CDR2 reads YSLEER. Trimming cost V 0 bases and J 5 bases, with 13 bases left between them.

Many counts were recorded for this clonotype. The CDR3 here is CASSYRQGNQPQHF. DNA for the CDR3: TGTGCCAGCAGTTATCGACAGGGCAATCAGCCCCAGCATTTT. V usage is TRBV6-6 and J usage is TRBJ1-5; TRBD1 is a possible D gene (6 bases). Trimming took off 3 bases at V and 2 bases at J, with 8 bases between the two ends. This CDR3 comprises 14 residues. Germline assignment: CDR1 MNHNY and CDR2 SVGAGI (reference sequence).

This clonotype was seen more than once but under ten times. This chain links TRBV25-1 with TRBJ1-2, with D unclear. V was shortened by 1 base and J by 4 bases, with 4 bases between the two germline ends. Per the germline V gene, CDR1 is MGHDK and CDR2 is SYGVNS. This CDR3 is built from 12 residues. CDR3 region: CASSESGYGYTF. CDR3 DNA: TGTGCCAGCAGTGAATCTGGCTATGGCTACACCTTC.

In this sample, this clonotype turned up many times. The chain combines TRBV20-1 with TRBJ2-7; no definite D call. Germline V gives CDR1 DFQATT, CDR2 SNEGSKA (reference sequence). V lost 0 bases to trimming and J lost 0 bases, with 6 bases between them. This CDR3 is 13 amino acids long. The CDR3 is CSAREHTSYEQYF. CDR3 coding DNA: TGCAGTGCTAGAGAGCACACCTCCTACGAGCAGTACTTC.

This chain's CDR3 is CASGSGQGHLYEQYF. The CDR3, as DNA: TGTGCCAGCGGTTCCGGACAGGGCCATCTCTACGAGCAGTACTTC. V is TRBV6-2 or TRBV6-3 and J is TRBJ2-7, with 8 bases identical to TRBD1. V lost 8 bases to trimming and J lost 3 bases; unmatched junction nucleotides: 12. Germline V gene data show CDR1 as MNHEY and CDR2 as SVGEGT. CDR3 size: 15 residues.

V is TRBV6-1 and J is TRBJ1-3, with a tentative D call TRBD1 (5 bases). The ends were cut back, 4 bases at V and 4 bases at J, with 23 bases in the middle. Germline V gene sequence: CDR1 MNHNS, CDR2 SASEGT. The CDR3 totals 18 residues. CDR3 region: CASSGSGTASVLGNTIYF. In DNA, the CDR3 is TGTGCCAGCAGTGGTAGCGGGACGGCCAGCGTCTTAGGAAACACCATATATTTT.

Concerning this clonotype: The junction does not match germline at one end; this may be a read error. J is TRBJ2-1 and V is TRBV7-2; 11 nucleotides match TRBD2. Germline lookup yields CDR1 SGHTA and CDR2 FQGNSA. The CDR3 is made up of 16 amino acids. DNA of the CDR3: TGTGCCAGCAGCTTAGTGGGACTAGCGGCCTACGATGAGCAGTTCTTC. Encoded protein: CASSLVGLAAYDEQFF.

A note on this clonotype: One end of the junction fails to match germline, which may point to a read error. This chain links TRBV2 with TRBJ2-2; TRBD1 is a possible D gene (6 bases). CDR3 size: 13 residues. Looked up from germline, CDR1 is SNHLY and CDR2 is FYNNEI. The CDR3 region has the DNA TGTGCCAGCGGACAGACAAACACCGGGGAGCTGTCTTTT. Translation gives CASGQTNTGELSF.